This is a list of T cell receptor beta chains from one sample in a study of shared clonotypes between healthy human individuals. Libraries were prepared by immunoSEQ multiplex PCR; TCRdb keeps only in-frame clonotypes and omits some of them. The sample consists of 550,000 to 850,000 clones, approximately 74% of them appearing once. Material: memory CD4+ T cells sorted from blood. These receptors all stem from a woman younger than 45 in good health. CDR3s include the opening cysteine and the closing phenylalanine or tryptophan. D genes are given only for firm matches. Expanded clones get a size class; other rows say once, few or many, or leave the size out.

clone_size: NA
v_call: TRBV28
j_call: TRBJ1-4
d_call: NA
cdr3_aa: CASSFREKLFF
cdr3_nt: TGTGCCAGCAGTTTTCGAGAAAAACTGTTTTTT

clone_size: NA
v_call: TRBV30
j_call: TRBJ2-3
d_call: TRBD2
cdr3_aa: CAWRGKLGAGLTDTQYF
cdr3_nt: TGTGCCTGGAGAGGGAAGTTAGGAGCGGGACTCACAGATACGCAGTATTTT

clone_size: NA
v_call: TRBV21-1
j_call: TRBJ2-7
d_call: NA
cdr3_aa: CASRNAGTPPYEQYF
cdr3_nt: TGTGCCAGCAGGAATGCCGGGACCCCTCCCTACGAGCAGTACTTC

clone_size: once
v_call: TRBV28
j_call: TRBJ2-2
d_call: NA
cdr3_aa: CATNGPNQGTGELFF
cdr3_nt: TGTGCCACCAACGGACCCAACCAGGGAACCGGGGAGCTGTTTTTT

clone_size: few
v_call: TRBV18
j_call: TRBJ2-1
d_call: NA
cdr3_aa: CASSPRGPNAYNEQFF
cdr3_nt: TGTGCCAGCTCACCCCGGGGACCCAATGCCTACAATGAGCAGTTCTTC

clone_size: NA
v_call: TRBV5-1
j_call: TRBJ1-1
d_call: NA
cdr3_aa: CASSTGGGRPEAFF
cdr3_nt: TGCGCCAGCAGCACGGGAGGAGGGCGTCCTGAAGCTTTCTTT

clone_size: NA
v_call: TRBV5-4
j_call: TRBJ2-5
d_call: NA
cdr3_aa: CASSLESQETQYF
cdr3_nt: TGTGCCAGCAGCTTGGAAAGCCAAGAGACCCAGTACTTC

clone_size: NA
v_call: TRBV7-2
j_call: TRBJ2-3
d_call: NA
cdr3_aa: CASSFFSDTQYF
cdr3_nt: TGTGCCAGCAGCTTTTTTTCCGATACGCAGTATTTT

clone_size: NA
v_call: TRBV5-1
j_call: TRBJ2-2
d_call: TRBD2
cdr3_aa: CASGRLAGDGGELFF
cdr3_nt: TGCGCCAGCGGTAGACTAGCGGGAGATGGTGGGGAGCTGTTTTTT

clone_size: few
v_call: TRBV11-2
j_call: TRBJ2-3
d_call: NA
cdr3_aa: CASSLQVTHTDTQYF
cdr3_nt: TGTGCCAGCAGCTTACAGGTCACACACACAGATACGCAGTATTTT

clone_size: few
v_call: TRBV4-1
j_call: TRBJ2-4
d_call: NA
cdr3_aa: CASSQDGAVGNIQYF
cdr3_nt: TGCGCCAGCAGCCAAGATGGGGCAGTGGGGAACATTCAGTACTTC

clone_size: NA
v_call: TRBV7-2
j_call: TRBJ1-1
d_call: NA
cdr3_aa: CASSFRGGTEAFF
cdr3_nt: TGTGCCAGCAGCTTTAGAGGTGGAACTGAAGCTTTCTTT

clone_size: NA
v_call: TRBV4-1
j_call: TRBJ1-6
d_call: TRBD1
cdr3_aa: CASSQTDRDNSPLHF
cdr3_nt: TGCGCCAGCAGCCAAACGGACAGGGATAATTCACCCCTCCACTTT

clone_size: NA
v_call: TRBV7-9
j_call: TRBJ1-1
d_call: TRBD1
cdr3_aa: CASSSRGRLNTEAFF
cdr3_nt: TGTGCCAGCAGCAGCAGGGGGCGCTTGAACACTGAAGCTTTCTTT

clone_size: NA
v_call: TRBV2
j_call: TRBJ2-7
d_call: TRBD1
cdr3_aa: CASSLYSGGTSYEQYF
cdr3_nt: TGTGCCAGCAGTCTGTACTCAGGGGGAACCTCCTACGAGCAGTACTTC

clone_size: NA
v_call: TRBV5-4
j_call: TRBJ1-5
d_call: NA
cdr3_aa: CASSLDTRGPPHF
cdr3_nt: TGTGCCAGCAGCTTGGACACCCGCGGGCCCCCGCATTTT

clone_size: NA
v_call: TRBV30
j_call: TRBJ1-5
d_call: NA
cdr3_aa: CAWSVGSYQPQHF
cdr3_nt: TGTGCCTGGAGTGTTGGGTCTTATCAGCCCCAGCATTTT

clone_size: once
v_call: TRBV29-1
j_call: TRBJ1-3
d_call: NA
cdr3_aa: CSVELQSSGNTIYF
cdr3_nt: TGCAGCGTTGAATTACAGAGCTCTGGAAACACCATATATTTT

clone_size: NA
v_call: TRBV28
j_call: TRBJ2-7
d_call: NA
cdr3_aa: CASSLTLREQYF
cdr3_nt: TGTGCCAGCAGTTTAACCCTGCGCGAGCAGTACTTC

clone_size: NA
v_call: TRBV28
j_call: TRBJ1-2
d_call: NA
cdr3_aa: CASSFSWLANYGYTF
cdr3_nt: TGTGCCAGCAGTTTCTCCTGGTTGGCTAACTATGGCTACACCTTC

clone_size: NA
v_call: TRBV6-1
j_call: TRBJ1-5
d_call: NA
cdr3_aa: CASSVPTDSNQPQHF
cdr3_nt: TGTGCCAGCAGCGTCCCAACCGATAGCAATCAGCCCCAGCATTTT